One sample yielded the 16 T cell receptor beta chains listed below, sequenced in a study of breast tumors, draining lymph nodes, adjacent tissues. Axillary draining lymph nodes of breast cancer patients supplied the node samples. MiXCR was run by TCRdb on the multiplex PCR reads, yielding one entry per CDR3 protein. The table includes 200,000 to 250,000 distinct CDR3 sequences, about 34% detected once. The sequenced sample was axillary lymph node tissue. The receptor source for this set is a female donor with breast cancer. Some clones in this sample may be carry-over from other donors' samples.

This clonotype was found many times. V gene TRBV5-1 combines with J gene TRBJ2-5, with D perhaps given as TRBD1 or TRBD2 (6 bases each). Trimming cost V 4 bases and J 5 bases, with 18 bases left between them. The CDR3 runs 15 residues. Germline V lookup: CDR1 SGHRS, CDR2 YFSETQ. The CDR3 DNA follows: TGCGCCAGCAGCCCGGCGGGGACGAGGGGGGAGACCCAGTACTTC. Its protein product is CASSPAGTRGETQYF.

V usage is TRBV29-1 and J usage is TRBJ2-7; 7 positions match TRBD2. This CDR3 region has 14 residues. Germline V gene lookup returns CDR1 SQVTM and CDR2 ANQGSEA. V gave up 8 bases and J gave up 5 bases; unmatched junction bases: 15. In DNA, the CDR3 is TGCAGCTTAGGTAGAGGGAGGGCCAACGACGAGCAGTACTTC. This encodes CSLGRGRANDEQYF.

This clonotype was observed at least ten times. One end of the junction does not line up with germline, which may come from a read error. Here the CDR3 reads CASSQEFGGQGTQYF. CDR3 DNA sequence: TGCGCCAGCAGCCAAGAGTTCGGGGGGCAAGGGACCCAGTACTTC. The chain links TRBV4-3 to TRBJ2-5; perhaps TRBD2 as D (7 bases). Germline V gene data show CDR1 as LGHNA and CDR2 as YSLEER. CDR3 length: 15 residues.

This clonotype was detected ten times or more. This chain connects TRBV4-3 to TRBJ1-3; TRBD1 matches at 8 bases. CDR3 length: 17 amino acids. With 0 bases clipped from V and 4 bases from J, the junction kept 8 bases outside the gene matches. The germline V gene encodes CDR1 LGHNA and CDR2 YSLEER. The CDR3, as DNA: TGCGCCAGCAGCCAAGATCGGACAGGGCCGTCGGGAAACACCATATATTTT. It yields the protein CASSQDRTGPSGNTIYF.

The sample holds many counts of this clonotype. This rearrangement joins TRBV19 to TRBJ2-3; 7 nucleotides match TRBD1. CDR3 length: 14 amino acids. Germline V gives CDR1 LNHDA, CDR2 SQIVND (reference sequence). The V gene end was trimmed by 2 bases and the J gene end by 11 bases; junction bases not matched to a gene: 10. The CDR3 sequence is CASSIPSRDSKQYF. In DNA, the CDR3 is TGTGCCAGTAGTATACCATCCCGGGACAGTAAGCAGTATTTT.

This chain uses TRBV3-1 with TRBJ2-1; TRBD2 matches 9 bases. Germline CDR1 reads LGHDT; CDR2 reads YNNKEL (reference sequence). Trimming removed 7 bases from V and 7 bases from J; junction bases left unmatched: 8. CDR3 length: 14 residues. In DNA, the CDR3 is TGTGCCAGCAACGGGGCTAGCGGGGTAAATGAGCAGTTCTTC. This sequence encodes CASNGASGVNEQFF.

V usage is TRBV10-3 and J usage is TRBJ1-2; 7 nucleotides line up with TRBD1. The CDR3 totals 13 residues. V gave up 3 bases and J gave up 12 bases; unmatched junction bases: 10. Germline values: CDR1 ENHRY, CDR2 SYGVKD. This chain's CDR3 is CAISDFDRAGNTF. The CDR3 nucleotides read TGTGCCATCAGTGACTTCGACAGGGCCGGAAACACCTTC.

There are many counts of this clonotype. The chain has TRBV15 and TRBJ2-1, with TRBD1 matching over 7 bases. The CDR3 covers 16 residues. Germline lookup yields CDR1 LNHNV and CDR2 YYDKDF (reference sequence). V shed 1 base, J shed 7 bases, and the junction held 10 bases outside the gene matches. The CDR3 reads CATSRVMRGLENEQFF. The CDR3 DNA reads TGTGCCACCAGCAGAGTCATGAGGGGGCTAGAAAATGAGCAGTTCTTC. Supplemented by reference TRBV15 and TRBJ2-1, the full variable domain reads DAMVIQNPRYQVTQFGKPVTLSCSQTLNHNVMYWYQQKSSQAPKLLFHYYDKDFNNEADTPDNFQSRRPNTSFCFLDIRSPGLGDTAMYLCATSRVMRGLENEQFFGPGTRLTVL.

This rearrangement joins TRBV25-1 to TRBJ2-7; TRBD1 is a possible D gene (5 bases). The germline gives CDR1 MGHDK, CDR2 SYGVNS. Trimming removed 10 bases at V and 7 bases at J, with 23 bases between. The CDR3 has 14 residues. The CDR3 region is CAIGGRASPREQYF. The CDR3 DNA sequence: TGTGCCATAGGTGGCAGGGCCTCCCCTAGAGAGCAGTACTTC.

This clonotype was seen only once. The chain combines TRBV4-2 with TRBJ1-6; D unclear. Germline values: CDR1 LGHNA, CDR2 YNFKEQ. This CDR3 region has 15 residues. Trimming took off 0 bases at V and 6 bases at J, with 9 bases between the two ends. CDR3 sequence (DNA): TGTGCCAGCAGCCAAGATGGCAGGAGTAATTCACCCCTCCACTTT. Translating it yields CASSQDGRSNSPLHF.

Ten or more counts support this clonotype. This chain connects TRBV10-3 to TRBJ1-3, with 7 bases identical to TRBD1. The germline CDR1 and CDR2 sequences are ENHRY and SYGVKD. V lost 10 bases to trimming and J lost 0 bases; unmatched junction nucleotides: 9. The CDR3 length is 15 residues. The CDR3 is CATKLQGTSGNTIYF. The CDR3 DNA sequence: TGTGCCACCAAACTACAGGGGACCTCTGGAAACACCATATATTTT.

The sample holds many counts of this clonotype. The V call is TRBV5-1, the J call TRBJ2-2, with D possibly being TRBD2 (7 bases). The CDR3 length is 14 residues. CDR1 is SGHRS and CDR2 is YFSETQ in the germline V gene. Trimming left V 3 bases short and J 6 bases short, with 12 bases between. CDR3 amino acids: CASSWGGGAGELFF. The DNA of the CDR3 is TGCGCCAGCAGCTGGGGGGGCGGCGCCGGGGAGCTGTTTTTT.

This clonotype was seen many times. The CDR3 sequence is CASSIDLWGVNTGELFF. The CDR3, as DNA: TGTGCCAGTAGTATAGATCTATGGGGAGTCAACACCGGGGAGCTGTTTTTT. This chain uses TRBV19 with TRBJ2-2; maybe TRBD2 (5 bases). V dropped 0 bases and J dropped 2 bases, with 13 bases sitting between them. Per germline, CDR1 LNHDA and CDR2 SQIVND (reference sequence). CDR3 length equals 17 residues.

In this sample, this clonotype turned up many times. The CDR3 here is CASSLGDDSGNTIYF. As DNA, the CDR3 is TGCGCCAGCAGCTTGGGTGACGACTCTGGAAACACCATATATTTT. The rearrangement joins TRBV5-1 to TRBJ1-3; D not certain. CDR3 size: 15 residues. From germline, CDR1 is SGHRS and CDR2 YFSETQ. V was pared by 0 bases and J by 0 bases, with 7 bases between.

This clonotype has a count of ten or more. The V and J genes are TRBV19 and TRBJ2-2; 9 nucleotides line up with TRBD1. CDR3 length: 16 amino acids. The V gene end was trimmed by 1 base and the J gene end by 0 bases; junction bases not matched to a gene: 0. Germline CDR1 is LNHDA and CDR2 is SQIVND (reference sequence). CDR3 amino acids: CASSIGTGANTGELFF. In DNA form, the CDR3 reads TGTGCCAGTAGTATAGGGACAGGGGCGAACACCGGGGAGCTGTTTTTT.

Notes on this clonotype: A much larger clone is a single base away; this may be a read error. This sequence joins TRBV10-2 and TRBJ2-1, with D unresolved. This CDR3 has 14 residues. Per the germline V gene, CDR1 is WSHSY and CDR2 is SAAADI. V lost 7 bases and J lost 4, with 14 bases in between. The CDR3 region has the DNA TGCGCCAGCACCCGGGCCACTGTATACAATGAGCAGTTCTTC. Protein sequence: CASTRATVYNEQFF.